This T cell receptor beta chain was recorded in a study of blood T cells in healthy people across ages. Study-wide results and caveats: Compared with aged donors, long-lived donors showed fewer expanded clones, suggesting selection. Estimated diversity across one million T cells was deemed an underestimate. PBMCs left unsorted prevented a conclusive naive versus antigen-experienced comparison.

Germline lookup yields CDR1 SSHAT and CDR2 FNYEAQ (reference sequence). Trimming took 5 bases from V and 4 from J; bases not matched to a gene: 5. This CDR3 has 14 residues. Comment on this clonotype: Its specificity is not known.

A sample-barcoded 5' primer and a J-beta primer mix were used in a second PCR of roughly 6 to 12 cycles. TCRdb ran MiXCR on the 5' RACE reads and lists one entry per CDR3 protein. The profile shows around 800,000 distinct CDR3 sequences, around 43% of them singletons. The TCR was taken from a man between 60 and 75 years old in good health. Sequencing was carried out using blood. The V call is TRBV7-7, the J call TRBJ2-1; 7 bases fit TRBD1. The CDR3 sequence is CASSPGTAYNEQFF. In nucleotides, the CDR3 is TGTGCCAGCAGCCCCGGGACAGCTTACAATGAGCAGTTCTTC.